Below, 25 T cell receptor beta chains from the same sample are listed, as sequenced in a study of blood T cell repertoires in COVID-19. Some clones are missing from TCRdb's copy, which holds only in-frame ones; the method was immunoSEQ multiplex PCR. The data hold 150,000 to 200,000 clones, with over 80% observed a single time. Sequences were obtained from PBMCs or T cells enriched from blood (not recorded which). These TCRs come from a woman in her sixties who had recovered from COVID-19.

Only a few counts were recorded for this clone. The V and J genes are TRBV10-3 and TRBJ2-2; D is unclear. This CDR3 comprises 14 residues. V was shortened by 0 bases and J by 3 bases, with 5 bases between the two germline ends. The germline V gene encodes CDR1 ENHRY and CDR2 SYGVKD. CDR3 residues: CAISESADTGELFF. For the CDR3, the DNA is TGTGCCATCAGTGAGTCAGCTGACACCGGGGAGCTGTTTTTT.

The V gene is TRBV7-3, the J gene TRBJ2-7; weak D call: TRBD1 (6 bases). The CDR3 has 13 residues. Between the trimmed V and J ends, which lost 5 bases and 7 bases, there was a span of 15 bases. CDR1 and CDR2 (germline): SGHTA, FQGTGA. This CDR3 reads CASSTTQGGEQYF. The CDR3 coding sequence is TGTGCCAGCAGCACAACACAGGGTGGGGAGCAGTACTTC.

The rearrangement joins TRBV11-3 to TRBJ2-2, with a possible D match to TRBD1 (5 bases). This CDR3 is 15 amino acids long. V dropped 0 bases and J dropped 1 base, with 6 bases sitting between them. Germline assignment: CDR1 SGHNT and CDR2 YENEEA. The chain's CDR3 is CASSLDGQNTGELFF. The DNA for the CDR3 is TGTGCCAGCAGCTTAGACGGACAGAACACCGGGGAGCTGTTTTTT. The variable domain in full, completed from reference TRBV11-3 and TRBJ2-2, reads EAGVVQSPRYKIIEKKQPVAFWCNPISGHNTLYWYLQNLGQGPELLIRYENEEAVDDSQLPKDRFSAERLKGVDSTLKIQPAELGDSAVYLCASSLDGQNTGELFFGEGSRLTVL.

This chain joins TRBV28 and TRBJ2-1; 10 bases fit TRBD1. J gave up 8 bases and V 4 bases, and 11 bases lay outside the gene matches. CDR1 is MDHEN and CDR2 is SYDVKM in the germline V gene. This CDR3 region has 16 residues. This CDR3 is CASSSRTGGTLDEQFF. CDR3 nucleotide sequence: TGTGCCAGCAGTTCGAGGACAGGGGGGACCCTTGATGAGCAGTTCTTC. Full variable domain (rest looked up from reference TRBV28 and TRBJ2-1): DVKVTQSSRYLVKRTGEKVFLECVQDMDHENMFWYRQDPGLGLRLIYFSYDVKMKEKGDIPEGYSVSREKKERFSLILESASTNQTSMYLCASSSRTGGTLDEQFFGPGTRLTVL.

The J gene is TRBJ1-1, the V gene TRBV7-8; the D is unclear. Trimming shortened V by 5 bases and J by 0 bases, and 10 bases separated the two germline ends. Germline V gene data show CDR1 as SGHVS and CDR2 as FQNEAQ. This CDR3 contains 14 residues. CDR3 coding DNA: TGTGCCAGCAGCCCTGGGCCCCTGAACACTGAAGCTTTCTTT. Its translation is CASSPGPLNTEAFF.

The V and J genes are TRBV18 and TRBJ2-2; D perhaps matches TRBD2 (6 bases). This CDR3 has 14 residues. Germline-derived CDR1 and CDR2 are KGHSH and LQKENI. V lost 6 bases and J lost 5, with 13 bases in between. The DNA of the CDR3 is TGTGCCAGCTCTCCGACTAGTTTTACCGGGGAGCTGTTTTTT. Amino acid sequence: CASSPTSFTGELFF.

The CDR3: CASSLAQTGAFEQFF. As DNA, the CDR3 is TGTGCCAGCAGCTTGGCCCAAACAGGGGCGTTTGAGCAGTTCTTC. The rearrangement uses TRBV5-4 and TRBJ2-1, with 7 bases lining up with TRBD1. J gave up 9 bases and V 0 bases, and 9 bases lay outside the gene matches. Looked up from germline, CDR1 is SGHNT and CDR2 is YYREEE (reference sequence). This CDR3 contains 15 residues. Full variable domain (rest looked up from reference TRBV5-4 and TRBJ2-1): ETGVTQSPTHLIKTRGQQVTLRCSSQSGHNTVSWYQQALGQGPQFIFQYYREEENGRGNFPPRFSGLQFPNYSSELNVNALELDDSALYLCASSLAQTGAFEQFFGPGTRLTVL.

The chain couples TRBV6-5 to TRBJ2-7; perhaps TRBD2 as D (6 bases). Germline-derived CDR1 and CDR2 are MNHEY and SVGAGI. The CDR3 length is 14 residues. CDR3 bases: TGTGCAGCCAGGAGGGACCTGAACTCCTACGAGCAGTACTTC. This gives the protein CAARRDLNSYEQYF.

This chain connects TRBV28 to TRBJ2-7; TRBD2 matches 11 bases. The CDR3 sequence is 16 residues long. V was clipped by 5 bases and J by 0 bases; unmatched bases: 6. CDR1 and CDR2 from the germline V gene are MDHEN and SYDVKM. The CDR3 is CASSPPGLAVSYEQYF. DNA of the CDR3: TGTGCCAGCAGTCCACCGGGACTAGCGGTCTCCTACGAGCAGTACTTC.

The J gene is TRBJ1-1, the V gene TRBV30; D ambiguous. The CDR3 has 12 amino acids. V dropped 1 base and J dropped 8 bases, with 11 bases sitting between them. CDR1 GTSNPN and CDR2 SVGIG come from the germline V gene (reference sequence). This chain's CDR3 is CAWSDQTGEAFF. The DNA for the CDR3 is TGTGCCTGGAGTGACCAGACGGGAGAAGCTTTCTTT.

The chain recombines TRBV6-5 with TRBJ1-6; 7 nucleotides align to TRBD1. Trimming cost V 8 bases and J 9 bases; bases outside gene matches: 7. The CDR3 extends over 13 amino acids. The germline CDR1 and CDR2 sequences are MNHEY and SVGAGI. In DNA form, the CDR3 reads TGTGCCAGCGGAGGGGGCTTTGGTTCACCCCTCCACTTT. Protein sequence: CASGGGFGSPLHF.

The chain joins TRBV4-1 to TRBJ1-5; D is ambiguous. V lost 6 bases and J 3 bases, leaving 15 bases between the germline ends. Germline assignment: CDR1 MGHRA and CDR2 YSYEKL. This CDR3 spans 15 amino acids. CDR3 in amino acids: CASRLSDGNNQPQHF. The CDR3 coding sequence is TGCGCCAGCAGACTTTCGGACGGGAACAATCAGCCCCAGCATTTT.

The chain has TRBV10-3 and TRBJ2-2, with TRBD2 matching over 13 bases. Germline V CDR1 and CDR2: ENHRY, SYGVKD. This CDR3 is 16 amino acids long. V trimming: 4 bases; J trimming: 4 bases; junction bases outside the gene matches: 3. As DNA, the CDR3 is TGTGCCATCAGTGGGACTAGCGGGGGTGTCACCGGGGAGCTGTTTTTT. Translating gives CAISGTSGGVTGELFF.

This clone came up once. The V gene is TRBV7-9, the J gene TRBJ1-1; D is undetermined. This CDR3 has 15 residues. CDR1 and CDR2 (germline): SEHNR, FQNEAQ (reference sequence). Trimming cost V 5 bases and J 1 base, with 14 bases left between them. CDR3 sequence: CASSPGLQGNTEAFF. CDR3 nucleotide sequence: TGTGCCAGCAGCCCTGGACTCCAAGGGAACACTGAAGCTTTCTTT.

This rearrangement joins TRBV7-9 to TRBJ1-1; 7 bases fit TRBD1. The CDR3 length is 16 residues. Trimming removed 4 bases from V and 4 bases from J; junction bases left unmatched: 12. The germline CDR1 and CDR2 sequences are SEHNR and FQNEAQ (reference sequence). The CDR3 region is CASSSLLQGPLTEAFF. DNA of the CDR3: TGTGCCAGCAGCTCACTTCTACAGGGGCCCCTCACTGAAGCTTTCTTT. The variable domain in full, completed from reference TRBV7-9 and TRBJ1-1, reads DTGVSQNPRHKITKRGQNVTFRCDPISEHNRLYWYRQTLGQGPEFLTYFQNEAQLEKSRLLSDRFSAERPKGSFSTLEIQRTEQGDSAMYLCASSSLLQGPLTEAFFGQGTRLTVV.

CDR3 in amino acids: CASSRGTGVLNTEAFF. The CDR3 DNA reads TGCGCCAGCAGCCGAGGGACAGGGGTCTTGAACACTGAAGCTTTCTTT. The genes are TRBV5-1 and TRBJ1-1, with 10 bases that match TRBD1. This CDR3 has 16 amino acids. Trimming at V came to 4 bases and at J to 0 bases, leaving 6 bases not matched to a gene. The germline gives CDR1 SGHRS, CDR2 YFSETQ.

The CDR3 here is CASSQVVGRNYGYTF. The CDR3 DNA reads TGTGCCAGCAGCCAAGTAGTTGGGAGGAACTATGGCTACACCTTC. The chain links TRBV3-1 (or the pseudogene TRBV3-2) to TRBJ1-2, with D unresolved. Germline V CDR1 and CDR2: LGHDT, YNNKEL (reference sequence). CDR3 length: 15 amino acids. Trimming cost V 1 base and J 2 bases, with 11 bases left between them.

The genes are TRBV2 and TRBJ2-3; 9 bases agree with TRBD2. This CDR3 contains 13 residues. Losses at the gene ends were 7 bases for V and 7 bases for J; bases not matched to a gene: 6. Germline CDR1 SNHLY, CDR2 FYNNEI. The DNA for the CDR3 is TGTGCCAGCATAGGCGGGGGGGCGTATACGCAGTATTTT. This encodes CASIGGGAYTQYF.

This clone was seen only once. This rearrangement joins TRBV3-1 (or the pseudogene TRBV3-2) to TRBJ2-6; D is perhaps TRBD2 (5 bases). V shed 3 bases and J shed 3 bases, with 15 bases lying between them. The CDR3 has 17 residues. Germline CDR1 reads LGHDT; CDR2 reads YNNKEL (reference sequence). DNA for the CDR3: TGTGCCAGCAGCCACCAAGCGGTGCAGCTTGGGGCCAACGTCCTGACTTTC. It yields the protein CASSHQAVQLGANVLTF.

This sequence joins TRBV5-1 and TRBJ1-5; D is unresolved. Germline V gene sequence: CDR1 SGHRS, CDR2 YFSETQ. This CDR3 spans 15 amino acids. V was shortened by 4 bases and J by 0 bases, with 11 bases between the two germline ends. CDR3 bases: TGCGCCAGCAGCATAGACACCGATAGCAATCAGCCCCAGCATTTT. Translating it yields CASSIDTDSNQPQHF. The full variable domain, completed using reference TRBV5-1 and TRBJ1-5, is KAGVTQTPRYLIKTRGQQVTLSCSPISGHRSVSWYQQTPGQGLQFLFEYFSETQRNKGNFPGRFSGRQFSNSRSEMNVSTLELGDSALYLCASSIDTDSNQPQHFGDGTRLSIL.

This chain uses TRBV5-4 with TRBJ1-2; the D gene is possibly TRBD1 (6 bases). Germline CDR1 is SGHNT and CDR2 is YYREEE (reference sequence). Trimming took 1 base from V and 8 from J, leaving 21 bases between them. The CDR3 has 16 residues. The CDR3 loop is CASSLKLGHGAEGYTF. CDR3 DNA sequence: TGTGCCAGCAGCTTGAAGCTGGGACACGGGGCAGAAGGCTACACCTTC.

This chain connects TRBV18 to TRBJ2-5, with 7 bases aligning to TRBD2. Germline V gene lookup returns CDR1 KGHSH and CDR2 LQKENI. Trimming cost V 2 bases and J 2 bases; bases outside gene matches: 5. The CDR3 loop spans 15 amino acids. This CDR3 is CASSPWTREQETQYF. In DNA, the CDR3 is TGTGCCAGCTCACCATGGACTAGGGAGCAAGAGACCCAGTACTTC.

The V and J genes are TRBV6-5 and TRBJ2-7; tentative D call: TRBD1 (7 bases). The CDR3 is 15 residues long. Germline loops: CDR1 MNHEY, CDR2 SVGAGI. Trimming pared 6 bases from V and 3 bases from J, leaving 18 bases between. The CDR3 loop is CASREGASAYYEQYF. The DNA for the CDR3 is TGTGCCAGCAGGGAGGGGGCTAGCGCCTACTACGAGCAGTACTTC.

This sequence joins TRBV28 and TRBJ1-6, with a possible D match to TRBD1 (6 bases). CDR1 and CDR2 from the germline V gene are MDHEN and SYDVKM. V was clipped by 5 bases and J by 7 bases, with 12 bases between them. This CDR3 spans 14 amino acids. For the CDR3, the DNA is TGTGCCAGCAGTGGGGGCCTGGAGAATTCACCCCTCCACTTT. This codes for CASSGGLENSPLHF.

The rearrangement links TRBV3-1 (or the pseudogene TRBV3-2) to TRBJ1-1; 8 bases are shared with TRBD1. This CDR3 has 16 residues. Per the germline V gene, CDR1 is LGHDT and CDR2 is YNNKEL (reference sequence). Unmatched junction bases numbered 9, after V lost 4 bases and J lost 2 bases. In nucleotides, the CDR3 is TGTGCCAGCAGCCCCGGGACAGGTGGGGATAACACTGAAGCTTTCTTT. Protein: CASSPGTGGDNTEAFF.